This entry lists 24 T cell receptor beta chains sequenced from one sample in a study of post-analysis software for immune sequencing data. Study-level points and caveats: TRBV5-6, TRBV5-1 and TRBV20-1 were among roughly 5 TRBV segments more frequent in patients than controls.

The antigens of these receptors remain unknown. Unique molecular identifiers were carried by the TCR beta cDNA libraries. MiXCR was run by TCRdb on the PCR reads, yielding one entry per CDR3 protein. Of 750,000 to 900,000 distinct CDR3 sequences detected, 35% to 55% appear once; the ten largest clones hold around 4.7%. What was sequenced was blood. Source of these receptors: a girl under 18 with multiple sclerosis.

The rearrangement joins TRBV5-1 to TRBJ2-5; D remains unclear. The assigned J gene may be wrong: the sequence end matches TRBJ2-7 better. Germline CDR1 reads SGHRS; CDR2 reads YFSETQ. This CDR3 has 16 residues. CDR3 sequence: CASSLASRAERGEQYF. Here the CDR3 DNA reads TGCGCCAGCAGCTTGGCCAGTAGGGCCGAGAGAGGCGAGCAGTACTTC.

The sample holds one count of this clonotype. This sequence joins TRBV11-2 and TRBJ2-4; no reliable D call. Matching the DNA end better, TRBJ2-7 makes the J call doubtful. The CDR3 is made up of 15 amino acids. The V gene's germline CDR1 is SGHAT and CDR2 FQNNGV. The CDR3 sequence is CASSLDRRSIYEQYF. The CDR3 nucleotides are TGTGCCAGCAGCTTAGATCGCAGGAGCATTTACGAGCAGTACTTC.

The chain uses TRBV27 and TRBJ2-3, with 8 bases lining up with TRBD2. This CDR3 is 14 amino acids long. V lost 4 bases, J lost 4 bases, and 4 bases stayed unmatched. Germline assignment: CDR1 MNHEY and CDR2 SMNVEV (reference sequence). CDR3 coding DNA: TGTGCCAGCAGTTCCGGGAGGGCCCCAGATACGCAGTATTTT. This codes for CASSSGRAPDTQYF.

The chain uses TRBV5-6 and TRBJ1-1, with 8 bases lining up with TRBD1. The germline CDR1 and CDR2 sequences are SGHDT and YYEEEE. This CDR3 contains 15 residues. V lost 3 bases to trimming and J lost 3 bases; unmatched junction nucleotides: 7. This CDR3 is CASSSTGAWDTEAFF. The DNA of the CDR3 is TGTGCCAGCAGCTCGACAGGGGCGTGGGACACTGAAGCTTTCTTT.

The chain employs TRBV5-1 and TRBJ2-3; the D is unclear. Germline lookup yields CDR1 SGHRS and CDR2 YFSETQ. Trimming stripped 4 bases from V and 0 bases from J, with 12 bases between. CDR3 length: 15 amino acids. The chain's CDR3 is CASSPRRTSTDTQYF. The CDR3 bases are TGCGCCAGCAGCCCGCGAAGAACTAGCACAGATACGCAGTATTTT.

The V and J genes are TRBV28 and TRBJ2-5; no clear D gene. Trimming cost V 2 bases and J 3 bases, with 10 bases left between them. This CDR3 region has 14 residues. CDR1 is MDHEN, CDR2 SYDVKM, per germline. CDR3 DNA: TGTGCCAGCAGTTTAGAGGCGAGAGAAGAGACCCAGTACTTC. Amino acids: CASSLEAREETQYF.

To note about this clonotype: One end of the junction varies from germline; a read error may be responsible. The chain carries TRBV20-1 and TRBJ2-3; TRBD2 aligns across 14 bases. This CDR3 region has 13 residues. Germline-derived CDR1 and CDR2 are DFQATT and SNEGSKA (reference sequence). Written as DNA, the CDR3 is TGCAGTGTTAGACTAGCGGGAGGGCCGGCGCAGTATTTT. Amino acids: CSVRLAGGPAQYF.

The sample holds a few counts of this clonotype. The genes are TRBV9 and TRBJ1-2, with 7 bases aligning to TRBD1. The V gene's germline CDR1 is SGDLS and CDR2 YYNGEE. This CDR3 has 11 amino acids. CDR3 DNA: TGTGCAACACAGGGGACGAATGGCTACACCTTC. This codes for CATQGTNGYTF.

This sequence joins TRBV7-2 and TRBJ2-3; possibly TRBD1 or TRBD2 for D (5 bases each). The germline CDR1 and CDR2 sequences are SGHTA and FQGNSA. This CDR3 is 14 amino acids long. V lost 4 bases and J 7 bases, leaving 15 bases between the germline ends. CDR3 loop: CASSSPGLGNTQYF. DNA of the CDR3: TGTGCCAGCAGCTCCCCGGGGCTAGGGAATACGCAGTATTTT.

This rearrangement joins TRBV20-1 to TRBJ2-3; TRBD2 agrees at 11 bases. The V gene's germline CDR1 is DFQATT and CDR2 SNEGSKA (reference sequence). CDR3 size: 15 residues. J lost 4 bases, V lost 1 base, and 4 bases had no gene match. In DNA, the CDR3 is TGCAGTGCTAGAGTTAGCGGGAGGGCAGCAGATACGCAGTATTTT. Its protein is CSARVSGRAADTQYF.

CDR3 in DNA: TGCAGCGTTGATGGACTAGCGGGAGACACAGATACGCAGTATTTT. Protein: CSVDGLAGDTDTQYF. The chain is built from TRBV29-1 and TRBJ2-3; TRBD2 matches 13 bases. Losses at the gene ends were 3 bases for V and 2 bases for J; bases not matched to a gene: 2. Germline V gene sequence: CDR1 SQVTM, CDR2 ANQGSEA. The CDR3 extends over 15 amino acids.

This clonotype was detected once. The germline gene is not matched at one end of the junction; a read error may be the cause. The rearrangement joins TRBV5-5 to TRBJ2-5, with 7 bases that match TRBD2. This CDR3 is built from 12 residues. Looked up from germline, CDR1 is SGHKS and CDR2 is YYEKEE (reference sequence). The CDR3 spells CVSSSAGDYQYF. CDR3 nucleotides: TGTGTCAGCAGTTCCGCCGGGGACTATCAGTACTTC.

The chain uses TRBV6-2 or TRBV6-3 and TRBJ2-7, with TRBD1 as a possible D gene (5 bases). CDR1 and CDR2 (germline): MNHEY, SVGEGT. The V gene lost 4 bases and the J gene lost 0 bases, with 10 bases spanning the gap. The CDR3 runs 14 residues. The CDR3 here is CASSSAGYSYEQYF. In DNA, the CDR3 is TGTGCCAGCAGTTCGGCAGGGTACTCCTACGAGCAGTACTTC.

The chain couples TRBV6-6 to TRBJ2-7, with D hard to call. Germline-derived CDR1 and CDR2 are MNHNY and SVGAGI (reference sequence). V gave up 3 bases and J gave up 0 bases, with 12 bases separating them. CDR3 size: 15 residues. CDR3 sequence: CASSYSPTDSYEQYF. CDR3 DNA: TGTGCCAGCAGTTATTCCCCAACAGACTCCTACGAGCAGTACTTC.

The V gene is TRBV5-1, the J gene TRBJ2-4; D may be TRBD2 (6 bases). The CDR3 sequence is 14 residues long. CDR1 SGHRS and CDR2 YFSETQ come from the germline V gene. Trimming left V 2 bases short and J 13 bases short, with 19 bases between. The CDR3 spells CASSFRDGGGEQYF. The CDR3 DNA reads as TGCGCCAGCAGCTTCCGGGACGGTGGAGGGGAGCAGTACTTC.

The V call is TRBV20-1, the J call TRBJ2-7; TRBD2 matches 9 bases. The CDR3 loop spans 15 amino acids. V gave up 6 bases and J gave up 2 bases; unmatched junction bases: 11. In germline, CDR1 is DFQATT, CDR2 SNEGSKA (reference sequence). The CDR3 region is CSAGPRAGGTYEQYF. CDR3 nucleotide sequence: TGCAGTGCCGGCCCCCGAGCGGGAGGAACCTACGAGCAGTACTTC.

This chain connects TRBV6-4 to TRBJ1-2; 8 bases fit TRBD1. Germline CDR1 MRHNA, CDR2 SNTAGT. Trimming removed 8 bases from V and 6 bases from J; junction bases left unmatched: 14. The CDR3 runs to 15 residues. The CDR3 region is CASLPDRVVKHGYTF. The CDR3 DNA is TGTGCCAGCTTGCCGGACAGGGTCGTGAAGCATGGCTACACCTTC.

The V call is TRBV5-1, the J call TRBJ1-1, with a possible D match to TRBD1 (5 bases). CDR1 SGHRS and CDR2 YFSETQ come from the germline V gene. V was cut by 0 bases and J by 1 base, with 10 bases left in between. The CDR3 loop spans 15 amino acids. CDR3 nucleotides: TGCGCCAGCAGCTTGGGGAGGGGTCAGAACACTGAAGCTTTCTTT. Amino acid sequence: CASSLGRGQNTEAFF.

This clonotype was observed once. The rearrangement uses TRBV7-2 and TRBJ2-3; no clear D gene. Germline assignment: CDR1 SGHTA and CDR2 FQGNSA. Between the trimmed V and J ends, which lost 6 bases and 5 bases, there was a span of 9 bases. The length of the CDR3 is 12 residues. CDR3 nucleotide sequence: TGTGCCAGCAGATCCGTTTTAGATACGCAGTATTTT. Protein: CASRSVLDTQYF.

As to this clonotype: One junction end does not reproduce the germline sequence, and a read error may be involved. This chain connects TRBV7-9 to TRBJ2-5; weak D call: TRBD1 (5 bases). CDR1 SEHNR and CDR2 FQNEAQ come from the germline V gene (reference sequence). CDR3 size: 17 residues. CDR3 amino acids: CAGSSGTGDHLKETQYF. The CDR3 region has the DNA TGTGCCGGCAGCTCTGGCACAGGTGATCATTTAAAAGAGACCCAGTACTTC.

Remarks on this clonotype: Since a much larger clone is just one base distant, this may be a read error. This chain links TRBV7-6 with TRBJ2-3; D gene uncertain. The CDR3 runs 16 residues. The V gene's germline CDR1 is SGHVS and CDR2 FNYEAQ. CDR3 sequence (DNA): TGTGCCAGCAGCCGCACACCGCCCGGAGCCACAGATGCGCAGTATTTT. Its translation: CASSRTPPGATDAQYF.

The J gene is TRBJ2-7, the V gene TRBV7-2; no firm D call. The closer fit of TRBJ2-5 to the DNA end suggests the J call may be wrong. Germline V gene data show CDR1 as SGHTA and CDR2 as FQGNSA. The CDR3 totals 14 residues. CDR3 in amino acids: CASSWDSNTETQYF. In DNA, the CDR3 is TGTGCCAGCAGTTGGGATAGTAATACTGAGACCCAGTACTTC.

This chain links TRBV7-9 with TRBJ2-7, with D hard to call. TRBJ2-5 explains the end of the DNA better; the J call may be wrong. This CDR3 has 16 amino acids. Germline V gene lookup returns CDR1 SEHNR and CDR2 FQNEAQ (reference sequence). CDR3 sequence (DNA): TGTGCCAGCAGCTTAGCGCCGGGCAACGTCGGGGAGACCCAGTACTTC. This sequence encodes CASSLAPGNVGETQYF.

The rearrangement links TRBV5-1 to TRBJ2-1, with a weak D call TRBD2 (5 bases). CDR3 length: 18 residues. The V end lost 0 bases, the J end lost 4 bases, and 20 bases lay between the germline ends. From germline, CDR1 is SGHRS and CDR2 YFSETQ. The CDR3 spells CASSLAGFSGGRYNEQFF. Written as DNA, the CDR3 is TGCGCCAGCAGCTTGGCCGGCTTCTCAGGCGGGCGATACAATGAGCAGTTCTTC.